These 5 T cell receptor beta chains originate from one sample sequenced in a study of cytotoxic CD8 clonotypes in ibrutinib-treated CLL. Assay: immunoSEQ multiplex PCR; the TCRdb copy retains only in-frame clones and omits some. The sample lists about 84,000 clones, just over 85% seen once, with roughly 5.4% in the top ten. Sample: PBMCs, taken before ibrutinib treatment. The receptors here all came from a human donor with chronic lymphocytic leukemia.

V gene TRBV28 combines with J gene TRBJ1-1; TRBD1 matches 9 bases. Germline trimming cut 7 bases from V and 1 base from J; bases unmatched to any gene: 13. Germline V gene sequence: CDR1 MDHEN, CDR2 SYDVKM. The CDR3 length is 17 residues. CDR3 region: CASNSRGTGKGNTEAFF. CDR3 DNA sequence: TGTGCCAGCAACTCAAGAGGGACAGGGAAAGGGAACACTGAAGCTTTCTTT.

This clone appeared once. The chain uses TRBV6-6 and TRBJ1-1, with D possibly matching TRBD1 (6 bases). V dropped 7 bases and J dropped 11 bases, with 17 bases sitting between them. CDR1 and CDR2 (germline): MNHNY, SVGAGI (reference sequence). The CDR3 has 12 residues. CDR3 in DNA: TGTGCCAGCACATCTTCAGGGGATAATGCTTTCTTT. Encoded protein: CASTSSGDNAFF.

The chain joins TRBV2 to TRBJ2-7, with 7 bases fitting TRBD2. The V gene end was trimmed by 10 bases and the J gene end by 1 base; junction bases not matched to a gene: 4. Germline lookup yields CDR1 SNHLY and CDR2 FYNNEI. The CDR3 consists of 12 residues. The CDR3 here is CATERGSYEQYF. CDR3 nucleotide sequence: TGTGCCACCGAGCGGGGATCCTACGAGCAGTACTTC.

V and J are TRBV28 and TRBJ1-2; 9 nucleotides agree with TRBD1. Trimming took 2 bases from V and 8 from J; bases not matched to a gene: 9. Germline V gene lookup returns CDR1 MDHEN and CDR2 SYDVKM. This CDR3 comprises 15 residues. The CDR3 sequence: CASSLPPGTGNGYTF. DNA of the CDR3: TGTGCCAGCAGTTTACCTCCGGGGACAGGGAACGGCTACACCTTC.

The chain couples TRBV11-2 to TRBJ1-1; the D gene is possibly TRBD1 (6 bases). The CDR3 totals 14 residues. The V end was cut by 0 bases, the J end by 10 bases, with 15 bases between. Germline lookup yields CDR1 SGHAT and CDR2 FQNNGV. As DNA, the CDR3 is TGTGCCAGCAGCTTAGATCCGGGAGAAGGGGGAGCTTTCTTT. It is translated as CASSLDPGEGGAFF. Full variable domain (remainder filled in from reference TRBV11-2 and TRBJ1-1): EAGVAQSPRYKIIEKRQSVAFWCNPISGHATLYWYQQILGQGPKLLIQFQNNGVVDDSQLPKDRFSAERLKGVDSTLKIQPAKLEDSAVYLCASSLDPGEGGAFFGQGTRLTVV.